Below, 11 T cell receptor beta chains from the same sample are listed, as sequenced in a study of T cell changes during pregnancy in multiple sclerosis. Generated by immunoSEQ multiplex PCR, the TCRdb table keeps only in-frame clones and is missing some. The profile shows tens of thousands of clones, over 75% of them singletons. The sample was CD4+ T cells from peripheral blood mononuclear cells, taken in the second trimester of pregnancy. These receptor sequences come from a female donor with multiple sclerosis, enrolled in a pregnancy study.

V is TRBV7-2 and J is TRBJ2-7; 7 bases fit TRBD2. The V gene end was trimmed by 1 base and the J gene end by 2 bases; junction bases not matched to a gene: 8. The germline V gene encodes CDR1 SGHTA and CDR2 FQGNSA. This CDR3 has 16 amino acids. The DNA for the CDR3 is TGTGCCAGCAGCTTAGGTGCAGGGAGGGGAGCCTACGAGCAGTACTTC. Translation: CASSLGAGRGAYEQYF.

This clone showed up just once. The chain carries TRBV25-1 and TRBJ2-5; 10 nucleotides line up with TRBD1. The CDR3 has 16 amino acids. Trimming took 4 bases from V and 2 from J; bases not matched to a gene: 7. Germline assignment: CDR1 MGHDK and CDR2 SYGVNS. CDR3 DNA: TGTGCCAGCAGTGTGTCCGGGACAGGGGTTCAAGAGACCCAGTACTTC. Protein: CASSVSGTGVQETQYF.

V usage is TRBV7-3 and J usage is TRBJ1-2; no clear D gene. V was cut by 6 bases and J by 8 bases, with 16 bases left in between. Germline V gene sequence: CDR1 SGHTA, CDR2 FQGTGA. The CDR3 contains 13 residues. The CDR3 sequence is CASRSPPAGGYTF. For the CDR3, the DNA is TGTGCCAGCAGGTCACCGCCGGCGGGGGGCTACACCTTC.

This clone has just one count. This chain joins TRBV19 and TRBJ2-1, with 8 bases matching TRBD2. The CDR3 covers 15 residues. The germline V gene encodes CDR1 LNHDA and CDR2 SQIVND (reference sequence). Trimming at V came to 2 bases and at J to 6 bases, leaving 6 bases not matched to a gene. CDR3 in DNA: TGTGCCAGTAGTATACAAGCGGGAGTCCCCAATGAGCAGTTCTTC. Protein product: CASSIQAGVPNEQFF.

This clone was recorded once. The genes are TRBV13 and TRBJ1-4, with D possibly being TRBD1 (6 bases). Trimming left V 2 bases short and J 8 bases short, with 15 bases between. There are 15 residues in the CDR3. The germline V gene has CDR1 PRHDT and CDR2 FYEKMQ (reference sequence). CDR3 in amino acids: CASSLQGQGGEKLFF. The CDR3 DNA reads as TGTGCCAGCAGCTTACAGGGGCAGGGCGGCGAAAAACTGTTTTTT.

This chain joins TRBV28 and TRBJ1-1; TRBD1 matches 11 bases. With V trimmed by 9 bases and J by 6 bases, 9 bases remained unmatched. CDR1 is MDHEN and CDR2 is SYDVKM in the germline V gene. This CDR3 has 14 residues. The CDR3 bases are TGTGCCAGTCTAATGGGACAGGGGGTTTCTGAAGCTTTCTTT. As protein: CASLMGQGVSEAFF. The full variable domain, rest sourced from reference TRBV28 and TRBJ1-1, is DVKVTQSSRYLVKRTGEKVFLECVQDMDHENMFWYRQDPGLGLRLIYFSYDVKMKEKGDIPEGYSVSREKKERFSLILESASTNQTSMYLCASLMGQGVSEAFFGQGTRLTVV.

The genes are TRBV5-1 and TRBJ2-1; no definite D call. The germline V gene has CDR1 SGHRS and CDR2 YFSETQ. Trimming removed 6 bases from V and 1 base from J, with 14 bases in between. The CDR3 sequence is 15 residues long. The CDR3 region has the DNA TGCGCCAGCACCCTGCTGGGCGATTCCTACAATGAGCAGTTCTTC. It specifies CASTLLGDSYNEQFF.

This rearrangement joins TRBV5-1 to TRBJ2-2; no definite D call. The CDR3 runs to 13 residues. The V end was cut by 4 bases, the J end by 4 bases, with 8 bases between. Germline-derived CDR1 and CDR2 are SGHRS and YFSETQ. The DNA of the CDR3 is TGCGCCAGCAGCGGGCAGCTCACCGGGGAGCTGTTTTTT. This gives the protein CASSGQLTGELFF.

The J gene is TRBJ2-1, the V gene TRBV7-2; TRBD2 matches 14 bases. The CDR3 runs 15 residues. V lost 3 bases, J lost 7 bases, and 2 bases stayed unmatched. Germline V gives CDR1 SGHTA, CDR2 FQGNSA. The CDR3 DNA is TGTGCCAGCAGCTTCGGGACTAGCGGGAGAAATGAGCAGTTCTTC. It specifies CASSFGTSGRNEQFF.

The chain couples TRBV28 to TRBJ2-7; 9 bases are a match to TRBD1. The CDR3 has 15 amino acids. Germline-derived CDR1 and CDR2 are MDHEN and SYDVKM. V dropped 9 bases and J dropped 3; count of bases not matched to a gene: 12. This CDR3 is CASNPPGTGIYEQYF. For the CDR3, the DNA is TGTGCCAGTAACCCCCCAGGGACAGGGATCTACGAGCAGTACTTC.

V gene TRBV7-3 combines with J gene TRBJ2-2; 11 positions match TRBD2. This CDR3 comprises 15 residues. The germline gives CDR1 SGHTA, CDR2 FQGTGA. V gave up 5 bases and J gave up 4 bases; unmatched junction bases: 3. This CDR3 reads CASSPGTSGTGELFF. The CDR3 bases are TGTGCCAGCAGCCCCGGGACTAGCGGCACCGGGGAGCTGTTTTTT.